The T cell receptor (beta chain) under discussion was sequenced for a study of shared clonotypes between healthy human individuals. Study results and limitations: The authors expected sequencing depth to affect clonotype sharing among donors. Between a handful of donors, naive CD4 clonotypes were shared at a level of approximately 5%.

Notes on this clone: Its specificity is unknown.

The CDR3 extends over 15 amino acids. Germline values: CDR1 SGHNT, CDR2 YYREEE (reference sequence). Trimming took 4 bases from V and 8 from J, leaving 19 bases between them. Sequenced by immunoSEQ multiplex PCR; TCRdb stores in-frame clones only, minus some. This table has under 1,100,000 clones, about four fifths appearing once. Splitting the CD4+ cells yielded a CD45RA+ naive subset and a CD45RA-negative memory subset. This TCR derives from a man younger than 30 in good health. Some clones in this sample may be carry-over from other donors' samples. The V call is TRBV5-4, the J call TRBJ1-3; maybe TRBD1 (5 bases). Material: memory CD4+ T cells from PBMCs. Sample subset: CD45RA-negative fraction. CDR3 in DNA: TGTGCCAGCAGCAGACCCGGGACGGATGGTCACACCATATATTTT. Amino acids: CASSRPGTDGHTIYF.